What follows describes a single TCR beta chain. The antigen remains undetermined. Sequenced by immunoSEQ multiplex PCR; TCRdb stores in-frame clones only, minus some. Among approximately 300,000 clones, about nine tenths were seen once, and the ten largest hold about 0.91%. The donors belonged to the approximately 120-subject validation cohort, separate from the roughly 670-subject first cohort. The data derive from a study of cytomegalovirus exposure and HLA in healthy donors. Study-wide results and caveats: A classifier reportedly called cytomegalovirus status with high sensitivity and specificity. According to the study, 160 or so TCR beta chains were cytomegalovirus-associated. In vitro, three CMV-associated chains proved specific for CMV antigens.

The CDR3 spans 13 residues. Per the germline V gene, CDR1 is SGHVS and CDR2 is FNYEAQ. V was pared by 4 bases and J by 5 bases, with 10 bases between. This receptor was obtained from a woman aged 18-29 years in good health and CMV-seronegative. The sequencing sample was made of PBMCs. The chain joins TRBV7-6 to TRBJ2-3; TRBD1 is a possible D gene (6 bases). The CDR3 reads CASSSGHQDTQYF. In DNA, the CDR3 is TGTGCCAGCAGCTCGGGACACCAAGATACGCAGTATTTT.